Shown below are 30 T cell receptor beta chains from a single sample sequenced in a study of CD8 T cells in ankylosing spondylitis (dated by TCRdb to about 2017). Study-wide conclusions, independent of this receptor: A TCR beta motif made up of several highly homologous amino acid variants appeared to be characteristic of blood from ankylosing spondylitis patients.

Library preparation was by 5' RACE. TCRdb lists the instrument as Illumina HiSeq 2500. TCRdb reworked the public reads: Q25 trimming with fastp, MiXCR clone assembly, productive beta chains retained. Each record represents a unique CDR3 protein, reported with the most common genes and DNA among its rows. For this sample there are fewer than 450,000 distinct CDR3 sequences; roughly 18% appear just once. Of the sample, just over 1% falls within the top ten clones. Antigens of these TCRs are unknown. The sequenced sample consisted of blood, either unsorted or a sorted T cell fraction (not recorded which). Receptor source: a male donor with ankylosing spondylitis.

CDR3 loop: CASSKDGRSSGANVLTF. DNA of the CDR3: TGTGCCAGCAGCAAAGACGGCAGGTCGTCTGGGGCCAACGTCCTGACTTTC. The genes are TRBV7-2 and TRBJ2-6; the D is unclear. Germline V gene data show CDR1 as SGHTA and CDR2 as FQGNSA. The V end lost 5 bases, the J end lost 1 base, and 15 bases lay between the germline ends. This CDR3 spans 17 amino acids. The full variable domain, its missing parts supplied by reference TRBV7-2 and TRBJ2-6, is GAGVSQSPSNKVTEKGKDVELRCDPISGHTALYWYRQSLGQGLEFLIYFQGNSAPDKSGLPSDRFSAERTGGSVSTLTIQRTQQEDSAVYLCASSKDGRSSGANVLTFGAGSRLTVL.

The chain combines TRBV6-2 or TRBV6-3 with TRBJ2-2; possibly TRBD2 for D (5 bases). The CDR3 extends over 15 amino acids. V lost 2 bases and J lost 0, with 7 bases in between. Germline V lookup: CDR1 MNHEY, CDR2 SVGEGT. CDR3 amino acids: CASSYGLTNTGELFF. CDR3 nucleotides: TGTGCCAGCAGTTACGGACTGACGAACACCGGGGAGCTGTTTTTT.

This chain joins TRBV6-1 and TRBJ1-5; D possibly corresponds to TRBD1 (6 bases). Trimming removed 6 bases at V and 5 bases at J, with 11 bases between. Germline-derived CDR1 and CDR2 are MNHNS and SASEGT. The CDR3 runs 13 residues. As DNA, the CDR3 is TGTGCCAGCAGCCGGGACATAGATCAGCCCCAGCATTTT. Protein: CASSRDIDQPQHF.

This clonotype was detected ten times or more. The chain is built from TRBV5-1 and TRBJ1-1; 9 positions agree with TRBD1. The CDR3 extends over 15 amino acids. Germline CDR1 and CDR2: SGHRS and YFSETQ. Trimming took 0 bases from V and 1 from J; bases not matched to a gene: 1. The CDR3 spells CASSLGGQGNTEAFF. CDR3 in DNA: TGCGCCAGCAGCTTGGGGGGACAGGGGAACACTGAAGCTTTCTTT.

V gene TRBV5-1 combines with J gene TRBJ2-1, with 9 bases lining up with TRBD2. V lost 0 bases and J lost 6; bases outside the gene matches: 7. The germline V gene encodes CDR1 SGHRS and CDR2 YFSETQ. The CDR3 is made up of 16 amino acids. CDR3 DNA sequence: TGCGCCAGCAGCTTGGCGACTAGCGGATTCCTCAATGAGCAGTTCTTC. This sequence encodes CASSLATSGFLNEQFF. The complete variable domain, with remaining parts taken from reference TRBV5-1 and TRBJ2-1, reads KAGVTQTPRYLIKTRGQQVTLSCSPISGHRSVSWYQQTPGQGLQFLFEYFSETQRNKGNFPGRFSGRQFSNSRSEMNVSTLELGDSALYLCASSLATSGFLNEQFFGPGTRLTVL.

This clonotype was seen only a few times. This sequence joins TRBV10-3 and TRBJ1-5; D not resolved. The CDR3 sequence is 13 residues long. Trimming cost V 3 bases and J 4 bases, with 7 bases left between them. Germline CDR1 is ENHRY and CDR2 is SYGVKD. The CDR3 DNA reads TGTGCCATCAGTGAAAGCACAAATCAGCCCCAGCATTTT. Protein product: CAISESTNQPQHF.

Concerning this clonotype: At one of its ends the junction is not consistent with the germline gene, which may arise from a read error. The chain combines TRBV29-1 with TRBJ1-2, with D unclear. The CDR3 consists of 13 residues. Germline CDR1 SQVTM, CDR2 ANQGSEA. CDR3 nucleotide sequence: TGCAGCGTTGGTGGTGGGAGTAACTGTGGCTACACCTTC. Amino acid sequence: CSVGGGSNCGYTF.

This clonotype was counted only a few times. J is TRBJ2-3 and V is TRBV11-1, with 10 bases fitting TRBD2. Germline CDR1 SGHAT, CDR2 FQDESV (reference sequence). Germline trimming cut 1 base from V and 4 bases from J; bases unmatched to any gene: 5. The CDR3 is made up of 16 amino acids. The CDR3 sequence is CASSLVAGGVSDTQYF. CDR3 DNA sequence: TGTGCCAGCAGCTTAGTAGCGGGGGGCGTCTCAGATACGCAGTATTTT.

The V and J genes are TRBV14 and TRBJ1-4, with D possibly being TRBD1 (5 bases). The germline V gene encodes CDR1 SGHDN and CDR2 FVKESK. The CDR3 runs to 15 residues. Trimming left V 1 base short and J 6 bases short, with 12 bases between. CDR3 loop: CASSQVVGTHEKLFF. CDR3 nucleotides: TGTGCCAGCAGCCAAGTAGTCGGGACCCATGAAAAACTGTTTTTT.

The rearrangement links TRBV2 to TRBJ2-1; 9 nucleotides agree with TRBD2. Germline loops: CDR1 SNHLY, CDR2 FYNNEI. The CDR3 extends over 15 amino acids. Trimming removed 3 bases from V and 3 bases from J; junction bases left unmatched: 3. CDR3: CASSEASGVYNEQFF. In DNA, the CDR3 is TGTGCCAGCAGTGAGGCTAGCGGGGTCTACAATGAGCAGTTCTTC.

This clonotype was counted only a few times. This sequence joins TRBV30 and TRBJ1-1; D ambiguous. Trimming left V 0 bases short and J 5 bases short, with 7 bases between. Germline V gene lookup returns CDR1 GTSNPN and CDR2 SVGIG (reference sequence). The CDR3 is made up of 12 amino acids. The CDR3, as DNA: TGTGCCTGGAGTGTGAGGCGGACTGAAGCTTTCTTT. Protein sequence: CAWSVRRTEAFF.

This clonotype was observed a few times. This chain uses TRBV9 with TRBJ2-1; D is perhaps TRBD1 (5 bases). The CDR3 sequence is 15 residues long. The germline V and J ends were trimmed by 0 bases and 2 bases, with 9 bases remaining between them. Germline V gene data show CDR1 as SGDLS and CDR2 as YYNGEE. The DNA of the CDR3 is TGTGCCAGCAGCGTAGCTCAGGGCCCCTACAATGAGCAGTTCTTC. It translates to CASSVAQGPYNEQFF.

This clonotype was counted at least ten times. The chain recombines TRBV29-1 with TRBJ2-1; the match to TRBD1 covers 8 bases. Germline assignment: CDR1 SQVTM and CDR2 ANQGSEA. Trimming at V came to 7 bases and at J to 4 bases, leaving 15 bases not matched to a gene. The CDR3 is made up of 16 amino acids. The CDR3 DNA is TGCAGCGGCGACAGGGGAGTACGAGTTGGATACAATGAGCAGTTCTTC. This sequence encodes CSGDRGVRVGYNEQFF.

This clonotype was observed at least ten times. The CDR3 sequence is CASSPSRGTEAFF. The CDR3 region has the DNA TGTGCCAGCTCACCATCGCGCGGCACTGAAGCTTTCTTT. The chain employs TRBV18 and TRBJ1-1, with D unresolved. Germline assignment: CDR1 KGHSH and CDR2 LQKENI. There are 13 residues in the CDR3. Trimming took 2 bases from V and 4 from J, leaving 8 bases between them.

This clonotype has just a few counts. The J gene is TRBJ1-2, the V gene TRBV4-2; 8 positions match TRBD1. V lost 5 bases and J lost 5; bases outside the gene matches: 10. Germline CDR1 reads LGHNA; CDR2 reads YNFKEQ. There are 15 residues in the CDR3. The CDR3 DNA reads TGTGCCAGCAGCAAGACGGGACAGGACCTATATGGCTACACCTTC. It is translated as CASSKTGQDLYGYTF.

This clonotype has a handful of counts. V and J are TRBV7-3 and TRBJ2-1, with 7 bases lining up with TRBD2. From germline, CDR1 is SGHTA and CDR2 FQGTGA. V lost 2 bases and J lost 0; bases outside the gene matches: 7. The CDR3 sequence is 17 residues long. The DNA for the CDR3 is TGTGCCAGCAGCTTAGGCGGGGGACCGAGCTCCTACAATGAGCAGTTCTTC. Translating it yields CASSLGGGPSSYNEQFF.

The genes are TRBV18 and TRBJ2-7, with TRBD2 as a possible D gene (6 bases). With 1 base removed from V and 5 bases from J, the gap between germline ends came to 12 bases. Germline-derived CDR1 and CDR2 are KGHSH and LQKENI. CDR3 length: 14 amino acids. For the CDR3, the DNA is TGTGCCAGCTCACCACAGGGACGGACTAACGAGCAGTACTTC. As protein: CASSPQGRTNEQYF.

The chain carries TRBV20-1 and TRBJ1-5; 12 bases align to TRBD1. This CDR3 has 14 residues. The trim removed 6 bases at V and 5 bases at J, leaving 5 bases unmatched. Germline CDR1 DFQATT, CDR2 SNEGSKA (reference sequence). CDR3 coding DNA: TGCAGTGCAAGTGGGGACAGGGGGCATCAGCCCCAGCATTTT. Its protein product is CSASGDRGHQPQHF.

This clonotype has at least ten counts. The V call is TRBV12-3 or TRBV12-4, the J call TRBJ1-1; the D gene is possibly TRBD1 (5 bases). CDR3 length equals 13 residues. V gave up 4 bases and J gave up 5 bases, with 11 bases separating them. CDR3 loop: CASSWGERTEAFF. Written as DNA, the CDR3 is TGTGCCAGCAGTTGGGGGGAGCGGACTGAAGCTTTCTTT.

J is TRBJ1-6 and V is TRBV27, with a tentative D call TRBD1 (6 bases). V was cut by 6 bases and J by 5 bases, with 14 bases left in between. CDR3 length equals 15 residues. CDR1 is MNHEY and CDR2 is SMNVEV in the germline V gene (reference sequence). This CDR3 reads CASRMQGSNNSPLHF. The CDR3, as DNA: TGTGCCAGCAGAATGCAGGGGAGTAATAATTCACCCCTCCACTTT.

This clonotype was seen only a few times. The rearrangement uses TRBV20-1 and TRBJ2-7; the match to TRBD1 covers 12 bases. Germline values: CDR1 DFQATT, CDR2 SNEGSKA (reference sequence). Losses at the gene ends were 5 bases for V and 7 bases for J; bases not matched to a gene: 12. CDR3 length: 15 residues. The CDR3 protein is CSAANWDRGREEQYF. For the CDR3, the DNA is TGCAGTGCTGCGAACTGGGACAGGGGGCGGGAAGAGCAGTACTTC.

The V gene is TRBV19, the J gene TRBJ2-5; D might be TRBD1 or TRBD2, each matching 5 bases. Germline V gene lookup returns CDR1 LNHDA and CDR2 SQIVND (reference sequence). The CDR3 has 13 amino acids. V lost 6 bases and J 4 bases, leaving 12 bases between the germline ends. DNA of the CDR3: TGTGCCAGTAGCCGGGGCCCCGGAGAGACCCAGTACTTC. The encoded protein is CASSRGPGETQYF. Full variable domain (missing parts from reference TRBV19 and TRBJ2-5): DGGITQSPKYLFRKEGQNVTLSCEQNLNHDAMYWYRQDPGQGLRLIYYSQIVNDFQKGDIAEGYSVSREKKESFPLTVTSAQKNPTAFYLCASSRGPGETQYFGPGTRLLVL.

In its sample, this clonotype was seen many times. This chain joins TRBV12-3 or TRBV12-4 and TRBJ1-5, with a possible D match to TRBD1 (6 bases). This CDR3 has 16 amino acids. V dropped 2 bases and J dropped 0 bases, with 11 bases sitting between them. In DNA, the CDR3 is TGTGCCAGCAGTTTAAGGGGGTCGGTTAGCAATCAGCCCCAGCATTTT. Translated, it gives CASSLRGSVSNQPQHF.

This clonotype was counted between two and nine times. The rearrangement joins TRBV12-3 or TRBV12-4 to TRBJ2-7; maybe TRBD2 (6 bases). V lost 7 bases and J 4 bases, leaving 17 bases between the germline ends. The CDR3 consists of 14 residues. This chain's CDR3 is CASTLGLSNYEQYF. In nucleotides, the CDR3 is TGTGCCAGCACCCTAGGACTAAGTAATTACGAGCAGTACTTC.

V is TRBV4-3 and J is TRBJ1-4; 11 bases agree with TRBD1. The ends lost 0 bases at V and 7 bases at J; junction bases unmatched: 10. The CDR3 covers 18 residues. The V gene's germline CDR1 is LGHNA and CDR2 YSLEER. The CDR3 sequence is CASSQDYGQGALREKLFF. CDR3 sequence (DNA): TGCGCCAGCAGCCAAGATTACGGACAGGGGGCCCTTCGTGAAAAACTGTTTTTT.

In its sample, this clonotype was seen a few times. The chain joins TRBV20-1 to TRBJ1-1, with D maybe TRBD1 (6 bases). Germline V lookup: CDR1 DFQATT, CDR2 SNEGSKA (reference sequence). The CDR3 loop spans 12 amino acids. V lost 6 bases and J 3 bases, leaving 11 bases between the germline ends. CDR3 sequence (DNA): TGCAGTGCACCAAGGGGGGACACTGAAGCTTTCTTT. It specifies CSAPRGDTEAFF.

V gene TRBV20-1 combines with J gene TRBJ2-3; the D gene is possibly TRBD2 (5 bases). This CDR3 comprises 14 residues. Germline V gene data show CDR1 as DFQATT and CDR2 as SNEGSKA (reference sequence). Trimming removed 3 bases from V and 2 bases from J, with 12 bases in between. The CDR3 DNA follows: TGCAGTGCTAGTGCTAGCCAACCCACAGATACGCAGTATTTT. Its translation is CSASASQPTDTQYF.

The chain carries TRBV6-1 and TRBJ1-3; D ambiguous. CDR1 and CDR2 (germline): MNHNS, SASEGT. The CDR3 is 12 amino acids. V lost 7 bases and J 5 bases, leaving 9 bases between the germline ends. CDR3 protein: CASNGFRNTIYF. CDR3 sequence (DNA): TGTGCCAGCAACGGCTTTAGAAACACCATATATTTT.

This clonotype occurred a few times. This chain joins TRBV27 and TRBJ1-2; 7 bases match TRBD1. This CDR3 is built from 15 residues. Germline trimming cut 5 bases from V and 0 bases from J; bases unmatched to any gene: 6. Per germline, CDR1 MNHEY and CDR2 SMNVEV (reference sequence). CDR3 nucleotide sequence: TGTGCCAGCAGTAGAGGACAGGAAGCTAACTATGGCTACACCTTC. Translation gives CASSRGQEANYGYTF.

This clonotype was counted ten times or more. The chain is built from TRBV24-1 and TRBJ2-2; 9 nucleotides agree with TRBD2. Trimming cost V 3 bases and J 0 bases; bases outside gene matches: 4. From germline, CDR1 is KGHDR and CDR2 SFDVKD. This CDR3 spans 17 amino acids. The CDR3 protein is CATSDTGLASNTGELFF. In nucleotides, the CDR3 is TGTGCCACCAGTGATACGGGACTAGCCTCGAACACCGGGGAGCTGTTTTTT.